The entry below describes one TCR beta chain. The antigen is not known. This specimen belongs to a study of breast tumors, draining lymph nodes, adjacent tissues. One entry per CDR3 protein, called by TCRdb with MiXCR from the multiplex PCR reads. Among over 10,000 distinct CDR3 sequences, around 57% were seen once, and the ten largest hold approximately 49%. The study's findings and limits: Tumor T cell lymph node origin was a supported hypothesis, not proven. Data fit most tumor T cells coming from lymph node, expanding in tumor. Compared with lymph nodes, tumors were less diverse; compared with nontumor tissue, more.

The germline V gene encodes CDR1 KGHDR and CDR2 SFDVKD. V was pared by 5 bases and J by 6 bases, with 2 bases of the junction left unmatched. The CDR3 sequence is 14 residues long. The sequence derives from a female donor with breast cancer. Some clones in this sample may be carry-over from other donors' samples. The sequenced sample was tumor-adjacent breast tissue. This sequence joins TRBV24-1 and TRBJ2-2; the match to TRBD2 covers 10 bases. The chain's CDR3 is CATSGGLASGELFF. As DNA, the CDR3 is TGTGCCACCAGTGGGGGACTAGCGTCCGGGGAGCTGTTTTTT.